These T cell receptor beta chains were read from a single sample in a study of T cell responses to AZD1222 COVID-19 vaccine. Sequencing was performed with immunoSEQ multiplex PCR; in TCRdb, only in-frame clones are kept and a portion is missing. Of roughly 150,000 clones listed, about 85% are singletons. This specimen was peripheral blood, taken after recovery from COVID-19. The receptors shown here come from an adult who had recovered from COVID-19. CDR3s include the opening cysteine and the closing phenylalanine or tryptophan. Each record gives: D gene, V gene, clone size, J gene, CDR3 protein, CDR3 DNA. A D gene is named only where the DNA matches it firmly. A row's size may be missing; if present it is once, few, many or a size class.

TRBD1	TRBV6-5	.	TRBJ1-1	CASSGTGRDTEAFF	TGTGCCAGCAGCGGGACAGGGAGGGACACTGAAGCTTTCTTT
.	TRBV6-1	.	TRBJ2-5	CASSESGRGTQYF	TGTGCCAGCAGTGAATCGGGGCGGGGGACCCAGTACTTC
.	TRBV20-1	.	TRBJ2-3	CSARDFGRDTQYF	TGCAGTGCTCGTGACTTCGGGAGAGATACGCAGTATTTT
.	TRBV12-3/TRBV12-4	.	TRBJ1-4	CASRITTTGFLFF	TGTGCCAGCAGGATCACTACTACAGGGTTTCTGTTTTTT
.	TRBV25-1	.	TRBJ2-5	CASSDAGTFKETQYF	TGTGCCAGCAGTGACGCCGGGACATTCAAAGAGACCCAGTACTTC
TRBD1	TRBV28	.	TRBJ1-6	CASRATGAITTHNSPLHF	TGTGCCAGCAGGGCGACAGGGGCGATTACCACCCATAATTCACCCCTCCACTTT
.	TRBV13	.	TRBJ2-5	CASSPHRLSETQYF	TGTGCCAGCAGCCCACACCGACTAAGCGAGACCCAGTACTTC
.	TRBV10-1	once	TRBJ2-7	CASSPDGYEQYF	TGCGCCAGCAGTCCGGACGGGTACGAGCAGTACTTC
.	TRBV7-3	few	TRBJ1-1	CASSLIGLGMNTEAFF	TGTGCCAGCAGCTTAATCGGCTTGGGGATGAACACTGAAGCTTTCTTT
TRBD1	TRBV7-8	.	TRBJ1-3	CASSLVGQGGNTIYF	TGTGCCAGCAGCTTAGTGGGACAGGGGGGAAACACCATATATTTT
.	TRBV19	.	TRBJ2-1	CASSSKEGQQALNEQFF	TGTGCCAGTAGTAGTAAGGAGGGACAGCAGGCCCTCAATGAGCAGTTCTTC
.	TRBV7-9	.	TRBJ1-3	CASSLGQNLGNSGNTIYF	TGTGCCAGCAGCTTAGGGCAAAATCTAGGGAACTCTGGAAACACCATATATTTT
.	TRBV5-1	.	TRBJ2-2	CASSPGGAGTGELFF	TGCGCCAGCAGCCCAGGGGGGGCTGGTACCGGGGAGCTGTTTTTT
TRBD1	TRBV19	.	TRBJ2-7	CASSMGQGVDEQYF	TGTGCCAGTAGTATGGGACAGGGGGTCGACGAGCAGTACTTC
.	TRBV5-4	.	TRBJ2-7	CASSLDAGAGEQYF	TGTGCCAGCAGCTTGGACGCGGGGGCGGGCGAGCAGTACTTC
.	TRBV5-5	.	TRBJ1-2	CASSPWGGGIYGYTF	TGTGCCAGCAGCCCCTGGGGCGGGGGTATCTATGGCTACACCTTC
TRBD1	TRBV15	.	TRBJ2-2	CATSRRDRRNTGELFF	TGTGCCACCAGCAGGAGGGACAGGCGGAACACCGGGGAGCTGTTTTTT
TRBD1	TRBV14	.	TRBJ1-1	CASSQQGGYTEAFF	TGTGCCAGCAGCCAACAGGGGGGTTACACTGAAGCTTTCTTT
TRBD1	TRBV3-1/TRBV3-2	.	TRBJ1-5	CASSQDPQGDQPQHF	TGTGCCAGCAGCCAAGATCCGCAGGGGGATCAGCCCCAGCATTTT
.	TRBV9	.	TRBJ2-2	CASSVALQREGYTGELFF	TGTGCCAGCAGCGTAGCCTTACAGAGGGAAGGGTACACCGGGGAGCTGTTTTTT
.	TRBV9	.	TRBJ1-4	CASSPSGTNEKLFF	TGTGCCAGCAGCCCCTCCGGGACTAATGAAAAACTGTTTTTT
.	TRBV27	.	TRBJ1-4	CASSSRGNEKLFF	TGTGCCAGCAGTTCGCGAGGGAATGAAAAACTGTTTTTT
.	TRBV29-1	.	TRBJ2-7	CSVEVENSSPYEQYF	TGCAGCGTTGAAGTGGAAAACTCTAGTCCCTACGAGCAGTACTTC
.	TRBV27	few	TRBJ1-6	CASSRFNSPLHF	TGTGCCAGCAGCCGATTTAATTCACCCCTCCACTTT
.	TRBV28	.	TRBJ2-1	CASRLGGLEQFF	TGTGCCAGCAGGTTGGGCGGCCTTGAGCAGTTCTTC
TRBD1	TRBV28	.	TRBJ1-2	CASSLWQGADYTF	TGTGCCAGCAGTTTATGGCAGGGGGCGGACTACACCTTC
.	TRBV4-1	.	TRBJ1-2	CASSQANEGTEMLYGYTF	TGCGCCAGCAGCCAAGCAAACGAAGGAACTGAGATGCTCTATGGCTACACCTTC
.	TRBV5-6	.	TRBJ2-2	CASSYPQGRGTGELFF	TGTGCCAGCAGCTATCCCCAGGGAAGGGGGACCGGGGAGCTGTTTTTT
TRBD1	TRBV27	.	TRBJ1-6	CASSRDSLQNSPLHF	TGTGCCAGCAGTAGGGACAGCCTACAGAATTCACCCCTCCACTTT
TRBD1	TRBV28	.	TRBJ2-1	CASSSRQGHHNEQFF	TGTGCCAGCAGTTCACGACAGGGTCATCACAATGAGCAGTTCTTC
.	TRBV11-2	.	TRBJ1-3	CASSLGGGSGNTIYF	TGTGCCAGCAGCTTAGGTGGGGGCTCTGGAAACACCATATATTTT